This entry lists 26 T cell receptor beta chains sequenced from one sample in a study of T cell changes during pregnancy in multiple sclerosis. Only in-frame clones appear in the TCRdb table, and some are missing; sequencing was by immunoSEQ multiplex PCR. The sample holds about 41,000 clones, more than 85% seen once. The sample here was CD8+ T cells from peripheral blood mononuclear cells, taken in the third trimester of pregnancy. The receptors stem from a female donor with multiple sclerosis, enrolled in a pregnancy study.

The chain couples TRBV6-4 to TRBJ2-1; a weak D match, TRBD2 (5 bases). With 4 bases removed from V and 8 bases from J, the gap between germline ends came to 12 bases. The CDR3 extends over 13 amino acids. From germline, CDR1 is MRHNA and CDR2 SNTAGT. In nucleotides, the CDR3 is TGTGCCAGCAGTGCGGGGAGCGTGGATGAGCAGTTCTTC. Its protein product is CASSAGSVDEQFF.

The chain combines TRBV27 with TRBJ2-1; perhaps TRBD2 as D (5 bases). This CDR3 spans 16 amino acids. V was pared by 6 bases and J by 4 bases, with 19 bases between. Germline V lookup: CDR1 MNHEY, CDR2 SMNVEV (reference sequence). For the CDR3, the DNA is TGTGCCAGCAGCGACGGGAACCCACGCTATTACAATGAGCAGTTCTTC. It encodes CASSDGNPRYYNEQFF.

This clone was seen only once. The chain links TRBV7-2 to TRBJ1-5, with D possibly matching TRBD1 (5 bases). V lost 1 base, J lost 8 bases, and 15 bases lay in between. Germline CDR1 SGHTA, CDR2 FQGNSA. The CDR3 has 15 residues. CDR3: CASSLDLGVTEPQHF. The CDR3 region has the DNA TGTGCCAGCAGCTTAGACCTAGGGGTGACAGAGCCCCAGCATTTT.

The CDR3: CSVETLASGNTIYF. CDR3 bases: TGCAGCGTTGAAACTCTAGCGTCTGGAAACACCATATATTTT. The genes are TRBV29-1 and TRBJ1-3; D unclear. Germline V lookup: CDR1 SQVTM, CDR2 ANQGSEA. The V end was cut by 2 bases, the J end by 1 base, with 9 bases between. The CDR3 has 14 residues.

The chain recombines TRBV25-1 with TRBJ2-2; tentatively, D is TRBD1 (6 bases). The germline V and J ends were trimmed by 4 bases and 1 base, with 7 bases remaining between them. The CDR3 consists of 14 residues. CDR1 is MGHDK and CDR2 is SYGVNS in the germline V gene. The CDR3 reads CASSVGQNTGELFF. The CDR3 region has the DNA TGTGCCAGCAGTGTGGGACAGAACACCGGGGAGCTGTTTTTT.

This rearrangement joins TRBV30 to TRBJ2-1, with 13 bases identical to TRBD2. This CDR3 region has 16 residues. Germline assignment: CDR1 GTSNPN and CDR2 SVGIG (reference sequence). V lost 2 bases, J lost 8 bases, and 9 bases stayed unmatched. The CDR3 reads CAWSQPGLAGDDEQFF. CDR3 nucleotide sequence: TGTGCCTGGAGTCAACCTGGACTAGCGGGAGATGATGAGCAGTTCTTC.

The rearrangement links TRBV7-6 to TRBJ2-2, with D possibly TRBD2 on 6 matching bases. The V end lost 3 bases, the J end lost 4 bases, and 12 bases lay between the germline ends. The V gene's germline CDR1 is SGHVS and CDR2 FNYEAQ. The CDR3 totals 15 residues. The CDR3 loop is CASSFGGEPTGELFF. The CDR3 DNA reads TGTGCCAGCAGCTTCGGCGGGGAGCCCACCGGGGAGCTGTTTTTT.

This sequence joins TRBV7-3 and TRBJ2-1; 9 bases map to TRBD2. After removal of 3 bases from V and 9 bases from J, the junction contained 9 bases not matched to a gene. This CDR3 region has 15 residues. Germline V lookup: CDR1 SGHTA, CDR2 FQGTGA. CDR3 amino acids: CASSLTSGHVGEQFF. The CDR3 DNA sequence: TGTGCCAGCAGCTTGACTAGCGGACACGTGGGTGAGCAGTTCTTC.

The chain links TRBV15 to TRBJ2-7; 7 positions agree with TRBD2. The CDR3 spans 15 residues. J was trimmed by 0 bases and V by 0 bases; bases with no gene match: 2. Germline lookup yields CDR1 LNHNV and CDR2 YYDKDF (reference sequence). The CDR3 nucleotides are TGTGCCACCAGCAGAGATGGCGGGAGCTCCTACGAGCAGTACTTC. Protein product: CATSRDGGSSYEQYF.

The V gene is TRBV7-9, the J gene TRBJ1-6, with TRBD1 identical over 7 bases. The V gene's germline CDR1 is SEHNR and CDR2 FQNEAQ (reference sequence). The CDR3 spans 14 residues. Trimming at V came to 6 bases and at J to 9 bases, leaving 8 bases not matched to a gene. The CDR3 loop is CASRTTGEGSPLHF. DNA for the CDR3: TGTGCCAGCAGAACAACAGGGGAAGGTTCACCCCTCCACTTT. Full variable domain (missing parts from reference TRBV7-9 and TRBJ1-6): DTGVSQNPRHKITKRGQNVTFRCDPISEHNRLYWYRQTLGQGPEFLTYFQNEAQLEKSRLLSDRFSAERPKGSFSTLEIQRTEQGDSAMYLCASRTTGEGSPLHFGNGTRLTVT.

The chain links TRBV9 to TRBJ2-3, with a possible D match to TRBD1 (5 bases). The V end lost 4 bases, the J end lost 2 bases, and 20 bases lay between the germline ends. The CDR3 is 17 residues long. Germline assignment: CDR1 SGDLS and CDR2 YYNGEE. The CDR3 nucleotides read TGTGCCAGCAGCCCAGAAGGGGTCCCCGGTCCCACAGATACGCAGTATTTT. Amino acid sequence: CASSPEGVPGPTDTQYF.

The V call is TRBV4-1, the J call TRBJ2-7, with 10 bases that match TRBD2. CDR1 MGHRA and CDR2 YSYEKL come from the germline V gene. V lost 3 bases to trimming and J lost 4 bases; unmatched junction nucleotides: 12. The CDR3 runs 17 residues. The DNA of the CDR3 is TGCGCCAGCAGCCATCCTCTAGCGGGGGCCCTGGGATACGAGCAGTACTTC. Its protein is CASSHPLAGALGYEQYF.

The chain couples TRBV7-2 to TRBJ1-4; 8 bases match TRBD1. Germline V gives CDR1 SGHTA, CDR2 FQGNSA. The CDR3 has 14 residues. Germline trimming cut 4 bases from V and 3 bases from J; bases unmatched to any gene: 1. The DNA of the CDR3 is TGTGCCAGCAGCTGGACAGGGCCTAATGAAAAACTGTTTTTT. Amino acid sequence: CASSWTGPNEKLFF.

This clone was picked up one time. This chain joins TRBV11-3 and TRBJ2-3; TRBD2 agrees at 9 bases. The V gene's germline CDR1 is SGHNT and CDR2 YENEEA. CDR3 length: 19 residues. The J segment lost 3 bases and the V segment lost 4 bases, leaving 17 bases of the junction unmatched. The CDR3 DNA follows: TGTGCCAGCAGCTCCTCTACCCGCGGGGGGGCCATTTTGACAGATACGCAGTATTTT. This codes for CASSSSTRGGAILTDTQYF.

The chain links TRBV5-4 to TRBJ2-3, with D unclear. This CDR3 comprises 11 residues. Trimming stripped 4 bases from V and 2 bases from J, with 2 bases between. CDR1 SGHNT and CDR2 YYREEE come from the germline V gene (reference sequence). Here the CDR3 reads CASSLTDTQYF. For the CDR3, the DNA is TGTGCCAGCAGCCTCACAGATACGCAGTATTTT.

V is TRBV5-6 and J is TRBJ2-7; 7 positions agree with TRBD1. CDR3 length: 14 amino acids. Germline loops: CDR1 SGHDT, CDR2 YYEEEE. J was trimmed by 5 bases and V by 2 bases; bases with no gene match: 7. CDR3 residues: CASSLGPTGDEQYF. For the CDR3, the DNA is TGTGCCAGCAGCTTAGGCCCCACAGGGGACGAGCAGTACTTC.

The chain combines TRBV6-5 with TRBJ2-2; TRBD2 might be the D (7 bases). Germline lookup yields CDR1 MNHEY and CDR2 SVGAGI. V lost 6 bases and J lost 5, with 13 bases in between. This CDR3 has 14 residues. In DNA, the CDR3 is TGTGCCAGCAGACAGGGACTACCTACCGGGGAGCTGTTTTTT. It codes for CASRQGLPTGELFF.

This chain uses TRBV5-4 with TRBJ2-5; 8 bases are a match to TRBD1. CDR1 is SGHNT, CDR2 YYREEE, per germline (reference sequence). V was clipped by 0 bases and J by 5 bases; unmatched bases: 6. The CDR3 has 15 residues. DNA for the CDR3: TGTGCCAGCAGCTTGGATCAGGGGGCCACGGAGACCCAGTACTTC. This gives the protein CASSLDQGATETQYF.

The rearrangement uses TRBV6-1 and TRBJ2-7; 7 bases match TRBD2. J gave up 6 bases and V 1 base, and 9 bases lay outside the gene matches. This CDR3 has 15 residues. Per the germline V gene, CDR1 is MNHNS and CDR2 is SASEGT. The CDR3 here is CASSEEGSGPLEQYF. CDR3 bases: TGTGCCAGCAGTGAAGAAGGTAGCGGGCCCCTCGAGCAGTACTTC.

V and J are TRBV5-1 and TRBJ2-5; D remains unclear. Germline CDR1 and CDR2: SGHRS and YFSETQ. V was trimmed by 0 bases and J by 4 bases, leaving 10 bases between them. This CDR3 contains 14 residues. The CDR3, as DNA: TGCGCCAGCAGCTTGGCGCCGGGTTCAGAGACCCAGTACTTC. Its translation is CASSLAPGSETQYF.

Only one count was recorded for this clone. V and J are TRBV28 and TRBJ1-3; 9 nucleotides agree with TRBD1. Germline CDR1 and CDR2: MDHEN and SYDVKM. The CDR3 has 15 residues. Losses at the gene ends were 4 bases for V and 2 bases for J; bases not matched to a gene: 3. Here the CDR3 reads CASSWTGVAGNTIYF. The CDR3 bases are TGTGCCAGCAGTTGGACAGGGGTGGCTGGAAACACCATATATTTT. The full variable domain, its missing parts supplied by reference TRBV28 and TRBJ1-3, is DVKVTQSSRYLVKRTGEKVFLECVQDMDHENMFWYRQDPGLGLRLIYFSYDVKMKEKGDIPEGYSVSREKKERFSLILESASTNQTSMYLCASSWTGVAGNTIYFGEGSWLTVV.

The DNA of the CDR3 is TGTGCCAGCATGGAACCGGGGGACTATGGCTACACCTTC. As protein: CASMEPGDYGYTF. The rearrangement uses TRBV6-1 and TRBJ1-2; tentative D call: TRBD1 (5 bases). CDR1 MNHNS and CDR2 SASEGT come from the germline V gene. The V end lost 7 bases, the J end lost 3 bases, and 12 bases lay between the germline ends. The CDR3 is made up of 13 amino acids.

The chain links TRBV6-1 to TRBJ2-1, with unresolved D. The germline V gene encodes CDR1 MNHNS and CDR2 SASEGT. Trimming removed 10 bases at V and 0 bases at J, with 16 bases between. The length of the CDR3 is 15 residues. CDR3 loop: CATGPRQVSYNEQFF. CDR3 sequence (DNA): TGTGCCACCGGCCCGAGACAAGTCTCCTACAATGAGCAGTTCTTC.

This CDR3 is CASSLERLAGFTGELFF. In DNA form, the CDR3 reads TGTGCCAGCAGCTTAGAGCGGCTAGCGGGATTCACCGGGGAGCTGTTTTTT. The rearrangement links TRBV7-9 to TRBJ2-2; 9 bases line up with TRBD2. Trimming cost V 1 base and J 4 bases; bases outside gene matches: 7. The CDR3 runs 17 residues. Germline lookup yields CDR1 SEHNR and CDR2 FQNEAQ (reference sequence).

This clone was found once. This CDR3 reads CASSPWGQGGGYTF. The CDR3 region has the DNA TGTGCCAGCAGTCCCTGGGGACAGGGCGGCGGCTACACCTTC. The chain is built from TRBV27 and TRBJ1-2, with TRBD1 matching over 9 bases. This CDR3 comprises 14 residues. Looked up from germline, CDR1 is MNHEY and CDR2 is SMNVEV (reference sequence). V shed 5 bases and J 8 bases; nucleotides not matched to a gene: 9.

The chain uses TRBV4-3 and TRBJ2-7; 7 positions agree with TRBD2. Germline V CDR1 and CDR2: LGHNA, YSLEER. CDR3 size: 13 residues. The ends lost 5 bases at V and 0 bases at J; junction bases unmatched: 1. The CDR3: CASSGGSSYEQYF. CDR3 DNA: TGCGCCAGCAGCGGCGGGAGCTCCTACGAGCAGTACTTC.